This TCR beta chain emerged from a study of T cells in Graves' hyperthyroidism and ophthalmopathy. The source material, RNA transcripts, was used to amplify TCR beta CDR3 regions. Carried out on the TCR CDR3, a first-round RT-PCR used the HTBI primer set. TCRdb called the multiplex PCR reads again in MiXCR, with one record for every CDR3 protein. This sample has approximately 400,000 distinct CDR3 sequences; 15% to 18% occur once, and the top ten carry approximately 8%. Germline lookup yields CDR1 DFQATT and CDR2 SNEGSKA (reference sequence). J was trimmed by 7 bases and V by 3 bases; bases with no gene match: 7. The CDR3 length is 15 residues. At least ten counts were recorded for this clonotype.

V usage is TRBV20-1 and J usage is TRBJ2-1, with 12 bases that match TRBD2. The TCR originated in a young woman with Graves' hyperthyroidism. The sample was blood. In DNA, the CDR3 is TGCAGTGCTAGGGGGACTAGCGGGTCTCGGAATGAGCAGTTCTTC. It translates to CSARGTSGSRNEQFF.